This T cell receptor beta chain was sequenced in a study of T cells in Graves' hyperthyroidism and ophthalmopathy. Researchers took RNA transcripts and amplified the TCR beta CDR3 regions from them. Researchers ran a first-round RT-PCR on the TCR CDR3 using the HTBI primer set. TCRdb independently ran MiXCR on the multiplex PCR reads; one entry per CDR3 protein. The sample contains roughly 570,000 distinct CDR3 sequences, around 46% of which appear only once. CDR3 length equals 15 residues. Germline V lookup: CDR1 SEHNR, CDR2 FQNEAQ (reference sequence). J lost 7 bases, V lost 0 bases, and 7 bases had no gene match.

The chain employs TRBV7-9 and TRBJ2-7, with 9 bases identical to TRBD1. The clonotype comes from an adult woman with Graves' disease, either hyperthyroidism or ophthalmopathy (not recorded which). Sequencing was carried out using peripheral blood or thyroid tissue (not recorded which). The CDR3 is CASSLAGQGLAEQYF. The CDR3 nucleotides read TGTGCCAGCAGCTTAGCGGGACAGGGACTGGCAGAGCAGTACTTC.